This T cell receptor beta chain appears in the sequencing data of a study of cytomegalovirus exposure and HLA in healthy donors. As concerns this clone: The target antigen is unknown.

Overall study results and limits: Another analysis was done later, and it associated fewer than 20,000 TCR beta sequences with HLA alleles at 0.05 false discovery rate.

The PCR was carried out with 60 Vbeta primers and 13 Jbeta primers. Clones were read by immunoSEQ multiplex PCR, and TCRdb kept only the in-frame ones, dropping some. The repertoire holds 130,000 or so clones, 77% seen once, with about 1.7% in the top ten. The receptor comes from a female donor in good health and CMV-seronegative. The sequenced sample consisted of PBMCs.

This CDR3 reads CSVLGGGSTDTQYF. DNA of the CDR3: TGCAGCGTCCTTGGGGGAGGGTCCACAGATACGCAGTATTTT. The chain has TRBV29-1 and TRBJ2-3; 7 nucleotides align to TRBD2. The CDR3 is made up of 14 amino acids. Looked up from germline, CDR1 is SQVTM and CDR2 is ANQGSEA. With V trimmed by 6 bases and J by 2 bases, 8 bases remained unmatched.